The 17 T cell receptor beta chains below were found in one sample sequenced in a study of CD4+ T cells in melanoma. The data were produced by immunoSEQ multiplex PCR, yet TCRdb's version contains in-frame clones alone and is incomplete. The sample contains tens of thousands of clones, approximately 70% of which appear only once. Material: tumor tissue. These receptors came from a human donor with melanoma.

This chain links TRBV4-2 with TRBJ2-3; 8 bases fit TRBD1. J was trimmed by 4 bases and V by 4 bases; bases with no gene match: 7. This CDR3 is built from 15 residues. Germline lookup yields CDR1 LGHNA and CDR2 YNFKEQ. The CDR3 nucleotides are TGTGCCAGCAGCCTGGACAGGGACTCCTCAGATACGCAGTATTTT. Its protein is CASSLDRDSSDTQYF.

The V gene is TRBV28, the J gene TRBJ2-3, with a weak D call TRBD2 (6 bases). Germline V CDR1 and CDR2: MDHEN, SYDVKM. V lost 9 bases, J lost 0 bases, and 13 bases lay in between. The CDR3 extends over 14 amino acids. CDR3 protein: CASLAGTSTDTQYF. The CDR3 nucleotides read TGTGCCAGTCTGGCCGGGACTAGCACAGATACGCAGTATTTT.

The chain combines TRBV5-1 with TRBJ2-4; TRBD2 might be the D (8 bases). CDR3 length: 16 amino acids. Trimming left V 4 bases short and J 9 bases short, with 23 bases between. Per germline, CDR1 SGHRS and CDR2 YFSETQ. CDR3: CASSRTTGGGGGIQYF. Here the CDR3 DNA reads TGCGCCAGCAGCAGAACGACGGGAGGGGGCGGGGGCATTCAGTACTTC.

The chain links TRBV30 to TRBJ1-1; D call uncertain. Trimming took 0 bases from V and 7 from J, leaving 9 bases between them. The germline V gene encodes CDR1 GTSNPN and CDR2 SVGIG (reference sequence). CDR3 length equals 12 residues. CDR3 in amino acids: CAWSVTVYEAFF. Here the CDR3 DNA reads TGTGCCTGGAGTGTAACAGTCTATGAAGCTTTCTTT.

This chain uses TRBV4-2 with TRBJ1-1, with a possible D match to TRBD1 (5 bases). The CDR3 consists of 13 residues. Germline values: CDR1 LGHNA, CDR2 YNFKEQ. The germline V and J ends were trimmed by 3 bases and 5 bases, with 10 bases remaining between them. This CDR3 is CASSQGVWTEAFF. The CDR3 DNA sequence: TGTGCCAGCAGCCAGGGGGTTTGGACTGAAGCTTTCTTT.

The CDR3 reads CAISGDGDPYGYTF. The CDR3 DNA reads as TGTGCCATCAGCGGGGACGGAGACCCCTATGGCTACACCTTC. The chain joins TRBV10-3 to TRBJ1-2, with a weak D call TRBD1 (5 bases). Germline values: CDR1 ENHRY, CDR2 SYGVKD. With 6 bases removed from V and 4 bases from J, the gap between germline ends came to 15 bases. The CDR3 has 14 amino acids.

This clone was counted only a few times. The J gene is TRBJ2-5, the V gene TRBV7-2; tentative D call: TRBD2 (5 bases). Trimming removed 2 bases from V and 5 bases from J, with 6 bases in between. This CDR3 spans 12 amino acids. Germline V CDR1 and CDR2: SGHTA, FQGNSA. The CDR3 DNA reads as TGTGCCAGCAGCTTAACTAGGGAGACCCAGTACTTC. Its translation is CASSLTRETQYF.

This clone was observed a single time. The genes are TRBV7-9 and TRBJ1-1; D not resolved. CDR1 and CDR2 from the germline V gene are SEHNR and FQNEAQ (reference sequence). The V and J ends lost 0 bases and 7 bases respectively, with 15 bases between them. The CDR3 runs to 15 residues. The CDR3 sequence: CASSLANTENVEAFF. The CDR3 DNA is TGTGCCAGCAGCTTAGCGAACACGGAGAATGTTGAAGCTTTCTTT. The full variable domain, completed using reference TRBV7-9 and TRBJ1-1, is DTGVSQNPRHKITKRGQNVTFRCDPISEHNRLYWYRQTLGQGPEFLTYFQNEAQLEKSRLLSDRFSAERPKGSFSTLEIQRTEQGDSAMYLCASSLANTENVEAFFGQGTRLTVV.

This sequence joins TRBV5-1 and TRBJ2-2, with D tentatively TRBD1 (5 bases). Between the trimmed V and J ends, which lost 1 base and 3 bases, there was a span of 10 bases. The CDR3 is made up of 15 amino acids. Germline CDR1 and CDR2: SGHRS and YFSETQ. The CDR3 DNA reads as TGCGCCAGCAGCTTGAGACAGCTCGACACCGGGGAGCTGTTTTTT. This gives the protein CASSLRQLDTGELFF.

Notes on this clone: At one end, the junction sequence differs from germline, possibly due to a read error. The genes are TRBV2 and TRBJ2-7, with D possibly being TRBD2 (6 bases). The germline CDR1 and CDR2 sequences are SNHLY and FYNNEI. The CDR3 length is 15 residues. The CDR3 loop is CASREGWDLTYEQYF. CDR3 nucleotides: TGTGCCAGCCGTGAAGGGTGGGACTTAACCTACGAGCAGTACTTC.

The V and J genes are TRBV10-2 and TRBJ2-5; 10 nucleotides align to TRBD2. V gave up 6 bases and J gave up 7 bases; unmatched junction bases: 11. The CDR3 sequence is 15 residues long. Germline CDR1 and CDR2: WSHSY and SAAADI. CDR3 amino acids: CASSSRTSGTGTQYF. The CDR3, as DNA: TGCGCCAGCAGCTCAAGGACTAGCGGCACGGGGACCCAGTACTTC.

This clone was seen once. The chain is built from TRBV11-1 and TRBJ2-7; 7 bases are a match to TRBD1. The CDR3 is 16 amino acids. The V gene end was trimmed by 1 base and the J gene end by 4 bases; junction bases not matched to a gene: 10. Germline lookup yields CDR1 SGHAT and CDR2 FQDESV (reference sequence). Here the CDR3 DNA reads TGTGCCAGCAGCTTAGAGCCGGGACAGAGACGGTACGAGCAGTACTTC. This encodes CASSLEPGQRRYEQYF.

V usage is TRBV28 and J usage is TRBJ1-1; 11 positions match TRBD1. CDR3 length: 16 residues. Trimming removed 7 bases from V and 5 bases from J; junction bases left unmatched: 12. Germline-derived CDR1 and CDR2 are MDHEN and SYDVKM. The DNA of the CDR3 is TGTGCCAGCACTGGCCCCTCCGGGACAGGGGGAACTGAAGCTTTCTTT. Amino acid sequence: CASTGPSGTGGTEAFF.

J is TRBJ2-1 and V is TRBV5-1; D unresolved. V was cut by 0 bases and J by 0 bases, with 22 bases left in between. Germline V CDR1 and CDR2: SGHRS, YFSETQ. The CDR3 is 20 amino acids. The chain's CDR3 is CASSLAGPRAIASSYNEQFF. As DNA, the CDR3 is TGCGCCAGCAGCTTGGCCGGGCCCCGGGCTATCGCATCCTCCTACAATGAGCAGTTCTTC.

With regard to this clone: The junction departs from the called germline gene at one end, perhaps through a read error. The chain carries TRBV7-7 and TRBJ1-1; D uncertain. There are 13 residues in the CDR3. CDR1 SSHAT and CDR2 FNYEAQ come from the germline V gene (reference sequence). This CDR3 is CASSLDRNTEAFF. In DNA form, the CDR3 reads TGTGCTAGCAGCTTAGATAGAAACACTGAAGCTTTCTTT. The full variable domain, with the rest looked up from reference TRBV7-7 and TRBJ1-1, is GAGVSQSPRYKVTKRGQDVTLRCDPISSHATLYWYQQALGQGPEFLTYFNYEAQPDKSGLPSDRFSAERPEGSISTLTIQRTEQRDSAMYRCASSLDRNTEAFFGQGTRLTVV.

The chain is built from TRBV6-5 and TRBJ2-2; tentatively, D is TRBD2 (5 bases). CDR3 length equals 15 residues. Trimming removed 2 bases at V and 1 base at J, with 8 bases between. Germline V gene data show CDR1 as MNHEY and CDR2 as SVGAGI. CDR3 loop: CASSYERWNTGELFF. The CDR3, as DNA: TGTGCCAGCAGTTACGAGCGGTGGAACACCGGGGAGCTGTTTTTT.

The CDR3 region has the DNA TGTGCCAGCAGAGAGACAGGGGTCGAAGAGACCCAGTACTTC. Its translation is CASRETGVEETQYF. The J gene is TRBJ2-5, the V gene TRBV6-5, with TRBD1 matching over 8 bases. The CDR3 spans 14 residues. The V gene's germline CDR1 is MNHEY and CDR2 SVGAGI. The ends lost 6 bases at V and 3 bases at J; junction bases unmatched: 6.